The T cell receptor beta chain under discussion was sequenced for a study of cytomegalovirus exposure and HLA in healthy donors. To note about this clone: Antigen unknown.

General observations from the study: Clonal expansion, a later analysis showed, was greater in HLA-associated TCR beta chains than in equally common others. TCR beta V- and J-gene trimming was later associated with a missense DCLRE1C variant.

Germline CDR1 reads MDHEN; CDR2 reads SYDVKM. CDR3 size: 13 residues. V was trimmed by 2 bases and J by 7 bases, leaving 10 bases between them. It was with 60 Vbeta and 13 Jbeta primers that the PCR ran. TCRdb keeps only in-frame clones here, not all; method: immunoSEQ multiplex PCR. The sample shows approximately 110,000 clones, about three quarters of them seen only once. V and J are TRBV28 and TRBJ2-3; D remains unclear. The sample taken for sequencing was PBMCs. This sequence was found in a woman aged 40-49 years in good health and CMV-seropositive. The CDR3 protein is CASSLQDLYTQYF. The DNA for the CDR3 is TGTGCCAGCAGTTTACAAGACTTGTATACGCAGTATTTT. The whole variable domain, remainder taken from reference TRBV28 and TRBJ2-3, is DVKVTQSSRYLVKRTGEKVFLECVQDMDHENMFWYRQDPGLGLRLIYFSYDVKMKEKGDIPEGYSVSREKKERFSLILESASTNQTSMYLCASSLQDLYTQYFGPGTRLTVL.